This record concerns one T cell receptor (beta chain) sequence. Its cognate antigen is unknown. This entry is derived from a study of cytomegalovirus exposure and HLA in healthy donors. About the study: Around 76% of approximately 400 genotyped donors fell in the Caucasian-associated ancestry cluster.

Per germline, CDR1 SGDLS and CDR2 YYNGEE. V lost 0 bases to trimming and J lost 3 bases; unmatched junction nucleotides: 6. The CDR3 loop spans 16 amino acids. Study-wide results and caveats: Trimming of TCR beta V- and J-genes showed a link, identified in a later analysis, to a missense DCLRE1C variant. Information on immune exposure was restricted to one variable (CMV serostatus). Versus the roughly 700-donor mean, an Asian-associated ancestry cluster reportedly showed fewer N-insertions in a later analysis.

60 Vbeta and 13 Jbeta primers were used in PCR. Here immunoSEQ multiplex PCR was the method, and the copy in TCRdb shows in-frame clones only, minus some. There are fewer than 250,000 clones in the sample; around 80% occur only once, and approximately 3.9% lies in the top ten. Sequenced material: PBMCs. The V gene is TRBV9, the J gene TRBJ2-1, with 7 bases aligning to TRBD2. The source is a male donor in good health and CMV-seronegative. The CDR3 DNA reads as TGTGCCAGCAGCGTAGATCCGGGGGGAGTCTACAATGAGCAGTTCTTC. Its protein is CASSVDPGGVYNEQFF. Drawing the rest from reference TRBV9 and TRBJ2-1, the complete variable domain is DSGVTQTPKHLITATGQRVTLRCSPRSGDLSVYWYQQSLDQGLQFLIQYYNGEERAKGNILERFSAQQFPDLHSELNLSSLELGDSALYFCASSVDPGGVYNEQFFGPGTRLTVL.